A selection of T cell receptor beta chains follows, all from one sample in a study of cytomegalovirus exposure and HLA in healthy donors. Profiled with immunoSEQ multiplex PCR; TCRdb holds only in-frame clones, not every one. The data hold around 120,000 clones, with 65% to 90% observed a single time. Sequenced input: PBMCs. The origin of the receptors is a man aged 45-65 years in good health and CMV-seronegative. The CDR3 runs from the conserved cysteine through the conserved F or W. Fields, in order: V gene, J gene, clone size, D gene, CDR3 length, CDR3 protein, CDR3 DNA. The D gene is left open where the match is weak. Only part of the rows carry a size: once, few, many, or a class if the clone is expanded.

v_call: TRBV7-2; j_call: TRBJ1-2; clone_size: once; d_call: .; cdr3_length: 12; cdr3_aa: CASSEDQYGYTF; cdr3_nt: TGTGCCAGCAGCGAAGATCAGTACGGCTACACCTTC
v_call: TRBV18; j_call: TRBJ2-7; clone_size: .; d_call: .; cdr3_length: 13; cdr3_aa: CASSPDSSYEQYF; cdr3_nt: TGTGCCAGCTCACCCGACAGCTCCTACGAGCAGTACTTC
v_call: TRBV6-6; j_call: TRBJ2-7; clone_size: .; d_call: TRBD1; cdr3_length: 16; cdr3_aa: CASSYTDRAPNYEQYF; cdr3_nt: TGTGCCAGCAGTTATACCGACAGGGCCCCAAACTACGAGCAGTACTTC
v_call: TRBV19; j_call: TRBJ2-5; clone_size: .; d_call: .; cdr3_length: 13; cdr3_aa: CASAQMASETQYF; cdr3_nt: TGTGCCAGCGCTCAGATGGCTTCAGAGACCCAGTACTTC
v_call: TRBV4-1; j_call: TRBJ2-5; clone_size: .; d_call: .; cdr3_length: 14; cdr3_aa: CASSQEVGRQTQYF; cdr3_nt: TGCGCCAGCAGCCAAGAAGTGGGGAGGCAGACCCAGTACTTC
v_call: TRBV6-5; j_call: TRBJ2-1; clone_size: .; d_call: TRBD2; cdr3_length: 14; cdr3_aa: CASSSGLAVNEQFF; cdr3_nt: TGTGCCAGCAGTTCCGGACTAGCGGTCAATGAGCAGTTCTTC
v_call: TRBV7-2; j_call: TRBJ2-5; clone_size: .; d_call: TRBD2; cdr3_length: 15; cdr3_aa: CASSVTSGGYGTQYF; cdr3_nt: TGTGCCAGCAGCGTTACTAGCGGGGGGTACGGGACCCAGTACTTC
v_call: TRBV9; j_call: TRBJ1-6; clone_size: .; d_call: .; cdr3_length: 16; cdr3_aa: CASSLQGSAGYSPLHF; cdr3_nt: TGTGCCAGCAGCTTACAGGGTTCGGCCGGCTATTCACCCCTCCACTTT
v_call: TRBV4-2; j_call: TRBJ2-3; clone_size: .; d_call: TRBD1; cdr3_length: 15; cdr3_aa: CASSQDTGGADTQYF; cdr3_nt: TGTGCCAGCAGCCAAGACACAGGGGGCGCAGATACGCAGTATTTT
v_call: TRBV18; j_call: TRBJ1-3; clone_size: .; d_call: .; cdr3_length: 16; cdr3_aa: CASSSPTSASGNTIYF; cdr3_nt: TGTGCCAGCTCATCCCCGACATCCGCCTCTGGAAACACCATATATTTT
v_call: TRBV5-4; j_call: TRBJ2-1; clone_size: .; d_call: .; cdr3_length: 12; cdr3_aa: CASSLGRNEQFF; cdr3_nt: TGTGCCAGCAGCTTGGGCAGGAATGAGCAGTTCTTC
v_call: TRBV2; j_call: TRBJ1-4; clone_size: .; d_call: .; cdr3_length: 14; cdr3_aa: CASSEKGLVEKLFF; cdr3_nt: TGTGCCAGCAGTGAAAAGGGGTTGGTTGAAAAACTGTTTTTT
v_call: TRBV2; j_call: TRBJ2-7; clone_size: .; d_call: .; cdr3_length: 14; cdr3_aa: CATTAGDTTGEQYF; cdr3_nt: TGTGCCACCACAGCAGGGGACACAACCGGCGAGCAGTACTTC
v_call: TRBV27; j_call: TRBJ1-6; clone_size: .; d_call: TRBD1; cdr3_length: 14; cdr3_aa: CASSWQGENSPLHF; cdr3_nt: TGTGCCAGCAGTTGGCAGGGGGAAAATTCACCCCTCCACTTT
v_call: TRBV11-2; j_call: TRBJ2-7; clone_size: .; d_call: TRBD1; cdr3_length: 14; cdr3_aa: CASSYGTGNYEQYF; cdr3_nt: TGTGCCAGCAGCTACGGGACAGGGAACTACGAGCAGTACTTC
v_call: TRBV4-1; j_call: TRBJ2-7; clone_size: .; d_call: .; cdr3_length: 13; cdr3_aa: CASRPDRLGLQYF; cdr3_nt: TGCGCCAGCAGACCAGACAGGCTTGGGCTACAGTACTTC
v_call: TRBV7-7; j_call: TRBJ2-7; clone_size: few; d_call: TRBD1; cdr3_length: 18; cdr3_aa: CASSLGGTGKQTVHEQYF; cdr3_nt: TGTGCTAGCAGCTTAGGGGGGACAGGGAAACAGACAGTCCACGAGCAGTACTTC
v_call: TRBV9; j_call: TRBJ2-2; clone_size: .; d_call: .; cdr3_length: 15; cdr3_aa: CASSVGLEGTGELFF; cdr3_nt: TGTGCCAGCAGCGTAGGACTGGAGGGGACCGGGGAGCTGTTTTTT
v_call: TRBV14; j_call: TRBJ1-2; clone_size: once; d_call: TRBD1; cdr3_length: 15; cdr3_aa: CASSQGQGTIYGYTF; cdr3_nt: TGTGCCAGCAGCCAAGGACAGGGAACTATCTATGGCTACACCTTC
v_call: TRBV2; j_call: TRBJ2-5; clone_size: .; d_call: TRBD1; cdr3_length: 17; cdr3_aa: CASSDGQGARTVETQYF; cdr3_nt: TGTGCCAGCAGTGATGGGCAGGGGGCAAGAACGGTCGAGACCCAGTACTTC
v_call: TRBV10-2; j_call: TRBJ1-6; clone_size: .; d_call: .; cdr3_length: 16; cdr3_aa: CASSESLGARNSPLHF; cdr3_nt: TGCGCCAGCAGTGAATCTCTTGGGGCCAGGAATTCACCCCTCCACTTT
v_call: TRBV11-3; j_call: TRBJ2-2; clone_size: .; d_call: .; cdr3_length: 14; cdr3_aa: CASSSQGQAGELFF; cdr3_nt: TGTGCCAGCAGCTCCCAGGGGCAGGCCGGGGAGCTGTTTTTT
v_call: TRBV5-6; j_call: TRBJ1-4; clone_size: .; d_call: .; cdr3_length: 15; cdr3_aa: CASSSLTGFGEKLFF; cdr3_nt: TGTGCCAGCAGCTCCCTTACAGGGTTTGGTGAAAAACTGTTTTTT
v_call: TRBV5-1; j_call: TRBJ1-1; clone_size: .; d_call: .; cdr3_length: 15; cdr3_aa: CASSLGEYRGTEAFF; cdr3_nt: TGCGCCAGCAGCTTGGGGGAGTATCGGGGCACTGAAGCTTTCTTT
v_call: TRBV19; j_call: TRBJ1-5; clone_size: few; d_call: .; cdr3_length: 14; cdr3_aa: CASSIRDTNQPQHF; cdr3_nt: TGTGCCAGTAGTATTCGGGACACCAATCAGCCCCAGCATTTT
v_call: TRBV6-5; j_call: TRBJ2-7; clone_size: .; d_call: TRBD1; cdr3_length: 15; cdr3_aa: CASSPGQGSSYEQYF; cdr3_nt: TGTGCCAGCAGCCCGGGACAGGGTAGCTCCTACGAGCAGTACTTC
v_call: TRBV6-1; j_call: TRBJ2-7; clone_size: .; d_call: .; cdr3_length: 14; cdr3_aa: CASSGVGGTYEQYF; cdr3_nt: TGTGCCAGCAGTGGGGTCGGAGGAACCTACGAGCAGTACTTC
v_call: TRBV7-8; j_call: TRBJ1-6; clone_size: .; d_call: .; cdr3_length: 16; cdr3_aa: CASSLGPSSYNSPLHF; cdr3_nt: TGTGCCAGCAGCTTAGGCCCTAGCTCCTATAATTCACCCCTCCACTTT
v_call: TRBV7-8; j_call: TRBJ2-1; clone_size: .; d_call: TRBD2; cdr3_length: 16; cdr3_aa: CASSDRAGGLVNEQFF; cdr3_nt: TGTGCCAGCAGCGACCGAGCGGGGGGGCTAGTCAATGAGCAGTTCTTC
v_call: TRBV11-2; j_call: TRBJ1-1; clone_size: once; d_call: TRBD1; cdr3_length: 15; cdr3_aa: CASSSLDRAYTEAFF; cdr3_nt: TGTGCCAGCAGCTCATTGGACAGGGCGTACACTGAAGCTTTCTTT
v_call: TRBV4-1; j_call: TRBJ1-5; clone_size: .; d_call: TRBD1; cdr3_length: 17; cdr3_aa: CASSQVRTGDSNQPQHF; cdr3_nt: TGCGCCAGCAGCCAAGTCAGGACAGGGGATAGCAATCAGCCCCAGCATTTT
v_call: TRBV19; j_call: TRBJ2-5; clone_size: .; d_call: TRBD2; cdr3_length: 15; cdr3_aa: CASSMGLLGRETQYF; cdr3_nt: TGTGCCAGTAGTATGGGTCTGCTCGGGAGGGAGACCCAGTACTTC